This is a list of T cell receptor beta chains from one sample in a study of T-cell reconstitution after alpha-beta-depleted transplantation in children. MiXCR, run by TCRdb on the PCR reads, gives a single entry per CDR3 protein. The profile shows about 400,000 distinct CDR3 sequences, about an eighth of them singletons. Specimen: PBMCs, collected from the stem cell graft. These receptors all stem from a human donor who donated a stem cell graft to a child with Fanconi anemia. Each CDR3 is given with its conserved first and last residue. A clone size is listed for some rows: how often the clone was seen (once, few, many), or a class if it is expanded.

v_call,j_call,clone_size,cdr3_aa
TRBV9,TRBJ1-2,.,CASSSQGALGYGYTF
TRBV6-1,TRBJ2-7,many,CASSEAAGLGEQYF
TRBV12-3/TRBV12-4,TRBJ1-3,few,CASRKLRDTNSGNTIYF
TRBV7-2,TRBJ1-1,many,CASSLSWAAPEAFF
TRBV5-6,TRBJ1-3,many,CASSSDRESSGNTIYF
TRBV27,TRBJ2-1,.,CASSWGTGVLFNEQFF
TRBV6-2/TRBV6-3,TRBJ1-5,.,CASSLGEGRGQPQHF
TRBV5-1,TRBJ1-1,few,CASSPEGGTRAFF
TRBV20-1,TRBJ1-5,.,CSARGLKYSNQPQHF
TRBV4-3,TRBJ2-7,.,CASSRKMREQYF
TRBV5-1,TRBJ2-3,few,CASSLQGAGGPDTQYF
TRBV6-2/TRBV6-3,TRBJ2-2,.,CASSPSGGRTGELFF
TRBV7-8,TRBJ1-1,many,CASSRVDLGAFF
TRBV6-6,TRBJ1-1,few,CASRTGAGTEAFF
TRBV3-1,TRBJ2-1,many,CASSQAWGGVEQFF
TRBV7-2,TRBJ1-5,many,CASSPNGNQPQHF
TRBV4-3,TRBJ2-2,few,CASGILTGMDTGELFF
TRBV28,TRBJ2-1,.,CASSLIMDREQFF